The 9 T cell receptor beta chains below come from one sample, sequenced in a study of spatial heterogeneity in lung cancer. In TCRdb, the 5' RACE reads were re-called with MiXCR into one record per CDR3 protein. The sample contains some 29,000 distinct CDR3 sequences, roughly 8.4% of which appear only once. Described time point: sample taken at primary tumor resection. Tumor, nontumor lung or frozen PBMC supplied whole RNA that was sequenced unsorted. The sample here was PBMCs, taken at surgery. The receptor source for this set is a female donor with early-stage non-small cell lung cancer.

The sample holds many counts of this clonotype. In DNA form, the CDR3 reads TGTGCCAGCAGTCTTCGGGACATCTCCTACGAGCAGTACTTC. Translating gives CASSLRDISYEQYF. The V call is TRBV6-5, the J call TRBJ2-7, with a possible D match to TRBD1 (6 bases). The CDR3 consists of 14 residues. Per germline, CDR1 MNHEY and CDR2 SVGAGI. With 5 bases removed from V and 0 bases from J, the gap between germline ends came to 11 bases.

Many counts were recorded for this clonotype. The rearrangement joins TRBV3-1 to TRBJ2-7; no clear D gene. This CDR3 is built from 13 residues. Per germline, CDR1 LGHDT and CDR2 YNNKEL (reference sequence). The V and J ends lost 7 bases and 7 bases respectively, with 17 bases between them. CDR3 protein: CASTRAPKGEQYV. The CDR3 nucleotides read TGTGCCAGCACTCGGGCCCCCAAAGGGGAGCAGTACGTC.

In this sample, this clonotype turned up many times. CDR3 protein: CASSSFEGQETQYF. The CDR3 nucleotides are TGTGCCAGCAGTTCCTTTGAGGGCCAAGAGACCCAGTACTTC. This chain uses TRBV28 with TRBJ2-5; tentatively, D is TRBD2 (5 bases). Trimming stripped 4 bases from V and 1 base from J, with 10 bases between. Germline V gene sequence: CDR1 MDHEN, CDR2 SYDVKM. The CDR3 covers 14 residues.

This clonotype was recorded many times. The rearrangement links TRBV7-9 to TRBJ1-2; perhaps TRBD1 as D (5 bases). V lost 2 bases and J lost 2, with 9 bases in between. The CDR3 covers 14 residues. Germline V gene lookup returns CDR1 SEHNR and CDR2 FQNEAQ (reference sequence). The CDR3 sequence: CASSLSRGNYGYTF. The CDR3 DNA is TGTGCCAGCAGCTTATCGAGGGGAAACTATGGCTACACCTTC.

This clonotype was counted many times. The CDR3 sequence: CATSLGLAGGDNEQFF. The CDR3, as DNA: TGTGCCACCAGTTTAGGACTAGCGGGAGGCGACAATGAGCAGTTCTTC. V and J are TRBV15 and TRBJ2-1, with 14 bases fitting TRBD2. V was pared by 6 bases and J by 5 bases, with 6 bases of the junction left unmatched. The germline V gene encodes CDR1 LNHNV and CDR2 YYDKDF (reference sequence). The CDR3 runs to 16 residues.

This clonotype was detected ten times or more. J is TRBJ2-7 and V is TRBV5-1, with 10 bases lining up with TRBD2. Germline assignment: CDR1 SGHRS and CDR2 YFSETQ. The V gene end was trimmed by 0 bases and the J gene end by 1 base; junction bases not matched to a gene: 7. This CDR3 has 17 amino acids. CDR3 bases: TGCGCCAGCAGCTTGGATCCTAGCGGGAGTTCGTCCTACGAGCAGTACGTC. Residues: CASSLDPSGSSSYEQYV.

This clonotype was recorded a few times. This chain links TRBV18 with TRBJ2-5, with D hard to call. V gave up 2 bases and J gave up 7 bases, with 11 bases separating them. This CDR3 region has 13 residues. CDR1 is KGHSH and CDR2 is LQKENI in the germline V gene. CDR3 sequence (DNA): TGTGCCAGCTCACCAGGCTTAGATTCGACCCAGTACTTC. Its protein product is CASSPGLDSTQYF.

This clonotype was counted ten times or more. The rearrangement links TRBV3-1 to TRBJ2-1, with 11 bases identical to TRBD2. Germline lookup yields CDR1 LGHDT and CDR2 YNNKEL (reference sequence). This CDR3 comprises 15 residues. With 11 bases clipped from V and 5 bases from J, the junction kept 11 bases outside the gene matches. This chain's CDR3 is CACGKTSGDNNEQFF. As DNA, the CDR3 is TGTGCCTGCGGGAAGACTAGCGGGGACAACAATGAGCAGTTCTTC.

This clonotype was recorded at least ten times. The chain carries TRBV28 and TRBJ2-7; TRBD2 matches 14 bases. V shed 7 bases and J 9 bases; nucleotides not matched to a gene: 8. CDR3 length equals 14 residues. From germline, CDR1 is MDHEN and CDR2 SYDVKM. CDR3: CASMSGLAGVGQYF. CDR3 DNA: TGTGCCAGCATGTCGGGACTAGCGGGAGTAGGGCAGTACTTC.